The 30 T cell receptor beta chains reported below all come from one sample, sequenced in a study of vaccination and CD4 T cells after COVID-19. Antigens of these TCRs are unknown. The treatment here: roughly 10-day PBMC culture with coronavirus spike peptide pools or control peptides (ViraFEST assay). The Oncomine TCR Beta short-read assay was what sequenced the DNA obtained from cultured CD4+ T cells. From the PCR reads, TCRdb called clonotypes with MiXCR, one entry per CDR3 protein. The table has under 15,000 distinct CDR3 sequences, around 48% seen once. Material: CD4+ T cells from blood, cultured in vitro. These receptors were obtained from a human donor who had recovered from COVID-19.

This clonotype was seen only once. V and J are TRBV7-2 and TRBJ2-5, with D possibly TRBD2 on 6 matching bases. Trimming cost V 5 bases and J 4 bases, with 17 bases left between them. Germline lookup yields CDR1 SGHTA and CDR2 FQGNSA. The CDR3 totals 15 residues. CDR3 sequence: CASSRSERRGETQYF. The CDR3 nucleotides are TGTGCCAGCAGCCGCTCGGAAAGGCGGGGAGAGACCCAGTACTTC.

There are a few counts of this clonotype. The gene calls are TRBV19 and TRBJ2-1; 10 bases align to TRBD2. The CDR3 covers 16 residues. Germline CDR1 reads LNHDA; CDR2 reads SQIVND (reference sequence). The trim removed 7 bases at V and 5 bases at J, leaving 11 bases unmatched. DNA for the CDR3: TGTGCCAGTACCCGGGGTAGCGGGGGGCCAAACAATGAGCAGTTCTTC. Amino acid sequence: CASTRGSGGPNNEQFF.

This clonotype was picked up a small number of times. The rearrangement uses TRBV7-9 and TRBJ1-1; D possibly corresponds to TRBD1 (5 bases). Germline V gives CDR1 SEHNR, CDR2 FQNEAQ (reference sequence). This CDR3 has 16 residues. Trimming took 2 bases from V and 3 from J, leaving 16 bases between them. CDR3 bases: TGTGCCAGCAGCTTACTGCGGACACTCCGGGACACTGAAGCTTTCTTT. Amino acid sequence: CASSLLRTLRDTEAFF.

J is TRBJ2-1 and V is TRBV19, with a possible D match to TRBD2 (5 bases). With 7 bases removed from V and 7 bases from J, the gap between germline ends came to 20 bases. Germline assignment: CDR1 LNHDA and CDR2 SQIVND (reference sequence). This CDR3 has 15 residues. The CDR3, as DNA: TGTGCCAGTACCCCTCTAGGACTCGCGGGTAATGAGCAGTTCTTC. It codes for CASTPLGLAGNEQFF.

The gene calls are TRBV27 and TRBJ1-2; D is unclear. CDR1 and CDR2 (germline): MNHEY, SMNVEV (reference sequence). Trimming took off 3 bases at V and 0 bases at J, with 17 bases between the two ends. The CDR3 runs 17 residues. The CDR3 bases are TGTGCCAGCAGTTTGGGCGGACTCGCTGGAGCTAACTATGGCTACACCTTC. Its translation is CASSLGGLAGANYGYTF.

The chain links TRBV11-3 to TRBJ2-5, with TRBD2 matching over 8 bases. Germline CDR1 and CDR2: SGHNT and YENEEA. The length of the CDR3 is 16 residues. After removal of 5 bases from V and 0 bases from J, the junction contained 8 bases not matched to a gene. As DNA, the CDR3 is TGTGCCAGCAGCCTCGTAGCGGGAACGAACCAAGAGACCCAGTACTTC. This gives the protein CASSLVAGTNQETQYF.

This clonotype rates as medium-sized. CDR3 region: CASSSGSGSPLHF. In DNA, the CDR3 is TGTGCCAGTAGTTCGGGGTCCGGTTCACCCCTCCACTTT. The chain is built from TRBV19 and TRBJ1-6; D gene ambiguous. Germline V gives CDR1 LNHDA, CDR2 SQIVND (reference sequence). There are 13 residues in the CDR3. Trimming stripped 5 bases from V and 9 bases from J, with 11 bases between. The variable domain in full, with the rest retrieved from reference TRBV19 and TRBJ1-6, is DGGITQSPKYLFRKEGQNVTLSCEQNLNHDAMYWYRQDPGQGLRLIYYSQIVNDFQKGDIAEGYSVSREKKESFPLTVTSAQKNPTAFYLCASSSGSGSPLHFGNGTRLTVT.

The chain employs TRBV5-1 and TRBJ2-5, with no clear D. V dropped 2 bases and J dropped 1 base, with 6 bases sitting between them. The CDR3 has 13 amino acids. Germline-derived CDR1 and CDR2 are SGHRS and YFSETQ. The CDR3 loop reads CASSFALQETQYF. The CDR3 DNA reads as TGCGCCAGCAGCTTTGCCCTCCAAGAGACCCAGTACTTC.

The chain carries TRBV5-1 and TRBJ1-1; D unresolved. The CDR3 runs 15 residues. Germline CDR1 SGHRS, CDR2 YFSETQ. Trimming left V 3 bases short and J 5 bases short, with 17 bases between. CDR3 sequence reads: CASSSSGGGVTEAFF. The CDR3 nucleotides are TGCGCCAGCAGCTCTTCTGGAGGTGGGGTTACTGAAGCTTTCTTT.

A few counts support this clonotype. The chain uses TRBV2 and TRBJ2-1; TRBD1 matches at 7 bases. The CDR3 loop spans 15 amino acids. The junction had 7 bases not matched to a gene; V was cut back by 2 bases and J by 6 bases. Germline V gene lookup returns CDR1 SNHLY and CDR2 FYNNEI. As DNA, the CDR3 is TGTGCCAGCAGTGAATCCCGGACAGGTCGCAATGAGCAGTTCTTC. Protein: CASSESRTGRNEQFF.

This clonotype was seen just once. The chain recombines TRBV7-8 with TRBJ2-2; perhaps TRBD2 as D (5 bases). The CDR3 sequence is 12 residues long. Germline CDR1 and CDR2: SGHVS and FQNEAQ. The ends were cut back, 3 bases at V and 8 bases at J, with 7 bases in the middle. The CDR3 protein is CASSFAGGELFF. CDR3 in DNA: TGTGCCAGCAGCTTCGCGGGTGGGGAGCTGTTTTTT.

This clonotype qualifies as medium-sized. This rearrangement joins TRBV21-1 to TRBJ2-7; the D call TRBD1 from the table was never checked on the DNA. TRBV21-1 is listed as a pseudogene. The CDR3 runs to 16 residues. The CDR3 loop is CASSKLVRDRGNEQYF. The CDR3 DNA reads as TGTGCCAGCAGCAAATTGGTCCGGGACAGGGGCAACGAGCAGTACTTC.

The chain couples TRBV5-1 to TRBJ2-2; no clear D gene. V was shortened by 0 bases and J by 10 bases, with 7 bases between the two germline ends. From germline, CDR1 is SGHRS and CDR2 YFSETQ. The CDR3 covers 12 residues. The CDR3 spells CASSLGAAELFF. The DNA for the CDR3 is TGCGCCAGCAGCTTGGGCGCCGCGGAGCTGTTTTTT.

This clonotype was observed a handful of times. The V gene is TRBV7-2, the J gene TRBJ1-5, with TRBD1 matching 10 bases. The CDR3 spans 20 residues. The germline V gene encodes CDR1 SGHTA and CDR2 FQGNSA. V lost 2 bases to trimming and J lost 4 bases; unmatched junction nucleotides: 17. The CDR3 bases are TGTGCCAGCAGCTTACGGGGGTGGGGACAGGGGAAGGGGACAAATCAGCCCCAGCATTTT. Translated, it gives CASSLRGWGQGKGTNQPQHF.

The chain has TRBV11-3 and TRBJ2-3; the D is unclear. The germline CDR1 and CDR2 sequences are SGHNT and YENEEA. CDR3 length: 14 residues. V was cut by 2 bases and J by 6 bases, with 12 bases left in between. The DNA for the CDR3 is TGTGCCAGCAGCTTATTCAGGCCCCCCGATACGCAGTATTTT. This sequence encodes CASSLFRPPDTQYF.

The gene calls are TRBV19 and TRBJ1-2, with TRBD1 as a possible D gene (5 bases). Germline loops: CDR1 LNHDA, CDR2 SQIVND (reference sequence). The V end was cut by 5 bases, the J end by 0 bases, with 7 bases between. The CDR3 sequence is 13 residues long. CDR3 coding DNA: TGTGCCAGTAGTCCAGGGCCTAACTATGGCTACACCTTC. As protein: CASSPGPNYGYTF.

J is TRBJ2-3 and V is TRBV30; 9 positions agree with TRBD1. V lost 0 bases and J lost 5; bases outside the gene matches: 15. The CDR3 runs 18 residues. Germline CDR1 is GTSNPN and CDR2 is SVGIG (reference sequence). The chain's CDR3 is CAWSVFGQGRERGDTQYF. CDR3 coding DNA: TGTGCCTGGAGTGTATTTGGACAGGGGCGCGAGCGAGGAGATACGCAGTATTTT.

The J gene is TRBJ2-1, the V gene TRBV18; 8 nucleotides agree with TRBD2. V lost 5 bases to trimming and J lost 4 bases; unmatched junction nucleotides: 10. This CDR3 spans 16 amino acids. Germline V CDR1 and CDR2: KGHSH, LQKENI. The CDR3 DNA is TGTGCCAGCTCAACCGGTTCCGGGGGGGTTTACAATGAGCAGTTCTTC. Translating gives CASSTGSGGVYNEQFF. The variable domain in full, with the rest retrieved from reference TRBV18 and TRBJ2-1, is NAGVMQNPRHLVRRRGQEARLRCSPMKGHSHVYWYRQLPEEGLKFMVYLQKENIIDESGMPKERFSAEFPKEGPSILRIQQVVRGDSAAYFCASSTGSGGVYNEQFFGPGTRLTVL.

The V gene is TRBV11-3, the J gene TRBJ2-2; possibly TRBD1 for D (5 bases). Germline-derived CDR1 and CDR2 are SGHNT and YENEEA. The CDR3 runs to 14 residues. Trimming left V 3 bases short and J 3 bases short, with 8 bases between. DNA for the CDR3: TGTGCCAGCAGCTTTCGCAGGGACACCGGGGAGCTGTTTTTT. Translation: CASSFRRDTGELFF.

V gene TRBV6-2 or TRBV6-3 combines with J gene TRBJ2-7; TRBD1 might be the D (6 bases). The V end was cut by 3 bases, the J end by 5 bases, with 17 bases between. CDR3 size: 15 residues. Germline CDR1 MNHEY, CDR2 SVGEGT. As DNA, the CDR3 is TGTGCCAGCAGTTATTCGAGGACAGCCGTGAACGAGCAGTACTTC. Protein sequence: CASSYSRTAVNEQYF.

The J gene is TRBJ1-2, the V gene TRBV5-1, with D possibly matching TRBD1 (6 bases). Germline CDR1 and CDR2: SGHRS and YFSETQ. This CDR3 has 14 residues. Trimming took 0 bases from V and 8 from J, leaving 14 bases between them. CDR3 DNA sequence: TGCGCCAGCAGCTTGGAGGGGGGCGCAGGGGGCTACACCTTC. Its translation: CASSLEGGAGGYTF.

V is TRBV4-3 and J is TRBJ1-4, with TRBD1 as a possible D gene (5 bases). V dropped 1 base and J dropped 8 bases, with 20 bases sitting between them. The CDR3 is 17 residues long. Germline V gene sequence: CDR1 LGHNA, CDR2 YSLEER. CDR3 coding DNA: TGCGCCAGCAGCCAAGTTCCGACCCAGGGATGGCAGGAAAAACTGTTTTTT. This encodes CASSQVPTQGWQEKLFF.

In DNA, the CDR3 is TGCAGTGCTAGAGCCACTTCTTGGGAGACCCAGTACTTC. It translates to CSARATSWETQYF. The chain employs TRBV20-1 and TRBJ2-5; D remains ambiguous. V lost 1 base and J 5 bases, leaving 11 bases between the germline ends. The CDR3 sequence is 13 residues long. Germline V gene sequence: CDR1 DFQATT, CDR2 SNEGSKA (reference sequence).

The rearrangement uses TRBV4-3 and TRBJ2-3; TRBD1 aligns across 10 bases. V shed 3 bases, J shed 1 base, and the junction held 7 bases outside the gene matches. This CDR3 spans 17 amino acids. Germline V gene data show CDR1 as LGHNA and CDR2 as YSLEER. CDR3 in amino acids: CASSQEFGQGGTDTQYF. The CDR3 nucleotides read TGCGCCAGCAGCCAGGAATTTGGACAGGGGGGCACAGATACGCAGTATTTT.

This chain connects TRBV5-1 to TRBJ2-5; 8 bases fit TRBD2. Germline CDR1 SGHRS, CDR2 YFSETQ. The J segment lost 4 bases and the V segment lost 3 bases, leaving 8 bases of the junction unmatched. The CDR3 runs 15 residues. This chain's CDR3 is CASSSGYGGGETQYF. CDR3 coding DNA: TGCGCCAGCAGCTCGGGATACGGGGGGGGAGAGACCCAGTACTTC.

V is TRBV2 and J is TRBJ2-2; 12 nucleotides agree with TRBD2. With 1 base clipped from V and 5 bases from J, the junction kept 2 bases outside the gene matches. Germline assignment: CDR1 SNHLY and CDR2 FYNNEI. The CDR3 is 16 residues long. DNA for the CDR3: TGTGCCAGCAGTGAAGGGACTAGCGGGGTAACCGGGGAGCTGTTTTTT. Encoded protein: CASSEGTSGVTGELFF.

Written as DNA, the CDR3 is TGTGCCATCAGTCCTAGCGGGGGGGCCGACACCGGGGAGCTGTTTTTT. Translating it yields CAISPSGGADTGELFF. The chain uses TRBV10-3 and TRBJ2-2; 12 positions match TRBD2. The CDR3 contains 16 residues. CDR1 is ENHRY and CDR2 is SYGVKD in the germline V gene. V shed 5 bases, J shed 3 bases, and the junction held 4 bases outside the gene matches.

The genes are TRBV7-2 and TRBJ2-1; 12 nucleotides align to TRBD2. Looked up from germline, CDR1 is SGHTA and CDR2 is FQGNSA. With V trimmed by 2 bases and J by 2 bases, 16 bases remained unmatched. The CDR3 extends over 21 amino acids. This CDR3 is CASSLQLLRTSGVSTYNEQFF. The CDR3 DNA is TGTGCCAGCAGCTTACAATTACTACGGACTAGCGGGGTCTCGACCTACAATGAGCAGTTCTTC.

The chain uses TRBV12-5 and TRBJ2-3; D remains ambiguous. Trimming left V 5 bases short and J 5 bases short, with 11 bases between. The CDR3 consists of 13 residues. Germline loops: CDR1 LGHNT, CDR2 FRNRAP. For the CDR3, the DNA is TGTGCTAGTGGTCCCCGTAAGGGAGATACGCAGTATTTT. Translated: CASGPRKGDTQYF.

This clonotype was seen a few times. The rearrangement links TRBV5-6 to TRBJ1-3; unclear D gene. V gave up 5 bases and J gave up 0 bases, with 9 bases separating them. Germline V gene lookup returns CDR1 SGHDT and CDR2 YYEEEE. This CDR3 has 14 amino acids. CDR3 region: CASRDRSSGNTIYF. CDR3 nucleotides: TGTGCCAGCAGGGACCGGAGCTCTGGAAACACCATATATTTT.